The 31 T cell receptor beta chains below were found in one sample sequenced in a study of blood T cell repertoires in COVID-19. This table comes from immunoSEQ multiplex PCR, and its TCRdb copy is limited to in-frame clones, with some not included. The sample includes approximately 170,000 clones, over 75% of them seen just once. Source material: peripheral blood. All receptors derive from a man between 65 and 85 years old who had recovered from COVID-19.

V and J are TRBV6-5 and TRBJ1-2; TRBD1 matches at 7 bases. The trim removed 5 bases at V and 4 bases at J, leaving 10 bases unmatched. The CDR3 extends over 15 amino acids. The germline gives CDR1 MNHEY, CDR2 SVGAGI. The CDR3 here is CASSRDRDSIYGYTF. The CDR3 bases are TGTGCCAGCAGTCGAGACCGGGACAGCATCTATGGCTACACCTTC.

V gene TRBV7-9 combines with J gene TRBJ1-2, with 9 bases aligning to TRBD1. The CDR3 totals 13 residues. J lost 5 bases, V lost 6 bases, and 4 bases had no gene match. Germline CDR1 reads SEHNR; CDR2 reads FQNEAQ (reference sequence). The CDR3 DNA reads TGTGCCAGCAGAGAGGACAGGGGATATGGCTACACCTTC. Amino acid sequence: CASREDRGYGYTF.

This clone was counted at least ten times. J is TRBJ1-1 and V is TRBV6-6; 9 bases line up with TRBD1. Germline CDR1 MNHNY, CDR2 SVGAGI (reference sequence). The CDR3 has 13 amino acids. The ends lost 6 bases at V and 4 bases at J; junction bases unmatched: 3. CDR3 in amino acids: CASRRQGVTEAFF. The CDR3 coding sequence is TGTGCCAGCAGAAGACAGGGGGTCACTGAAGCTTTCTTT.

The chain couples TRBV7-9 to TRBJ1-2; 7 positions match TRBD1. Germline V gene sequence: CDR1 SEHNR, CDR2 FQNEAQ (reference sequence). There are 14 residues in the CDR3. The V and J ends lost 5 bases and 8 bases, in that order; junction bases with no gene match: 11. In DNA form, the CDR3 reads TGTGCCAGCAGCGCGGACCACAGGGGTTGGGGCTACACCTTC. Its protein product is CASSADHRGWGYTF.

The CDR3 DNA is TGCAGCGTTGGGAATGGACAGGGTCAGACCCAGTACTTC. This encodes CSVGNGQGQTQYF. This chain links TRBV29-1 with TRBJ2-5; 8 bases are a match to TRBD1. The CDR3 runs 13 residues. With 4 bases clipped from V and 6 bases from J, the junction kept 7 bases outside the gene matches. Germline V gene sequence: CDR1 SQVTM, CDR2 ANQGSEA.

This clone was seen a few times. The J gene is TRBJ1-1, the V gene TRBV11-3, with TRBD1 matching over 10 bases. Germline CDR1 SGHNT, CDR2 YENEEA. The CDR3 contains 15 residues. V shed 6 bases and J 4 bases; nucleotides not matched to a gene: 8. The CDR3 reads CASSRGQGEGTEAFF. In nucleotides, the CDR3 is TGTGCCAGCAGTCGCGGACAGGGGGAGGGCACTGAAGCTTTCTTT.

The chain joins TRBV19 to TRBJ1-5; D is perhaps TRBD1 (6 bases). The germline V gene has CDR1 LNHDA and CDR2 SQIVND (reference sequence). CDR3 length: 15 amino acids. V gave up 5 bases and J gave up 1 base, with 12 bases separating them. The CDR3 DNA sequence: TGTGCCAGTAGTGCACAGGGAGGGAGCAATCAGCCCCAGCATTTT. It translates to CASSAQGGSNQPQHF.

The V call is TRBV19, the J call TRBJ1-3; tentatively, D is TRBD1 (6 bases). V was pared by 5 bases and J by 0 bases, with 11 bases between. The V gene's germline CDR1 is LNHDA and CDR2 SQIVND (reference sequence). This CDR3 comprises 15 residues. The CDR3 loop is CASSPGQASGNTIYF. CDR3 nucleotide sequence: TGTGCCAGTAGTCCGGGACAAGCCTCTGGAAACACCATATATTTT.

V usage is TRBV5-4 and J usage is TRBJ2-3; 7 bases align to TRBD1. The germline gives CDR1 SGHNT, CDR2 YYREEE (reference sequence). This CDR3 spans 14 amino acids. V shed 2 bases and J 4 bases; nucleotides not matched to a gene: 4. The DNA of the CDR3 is TGTGCCAGCAGCTTCGATACAGGGGCAGATACGCAGTATTTT. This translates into CASSFDTGADTQYF.

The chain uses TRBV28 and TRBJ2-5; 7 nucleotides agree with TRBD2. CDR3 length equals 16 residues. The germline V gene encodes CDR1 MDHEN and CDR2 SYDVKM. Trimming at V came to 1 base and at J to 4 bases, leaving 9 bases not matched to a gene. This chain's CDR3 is CASSLSASGIPETQYF. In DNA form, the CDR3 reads TGTGCCAGCAGTTTATCGGCTAGCGGAATTCCAGAGACCCAGTACTTC. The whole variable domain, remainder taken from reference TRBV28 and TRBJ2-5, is DVKVTQSSRYLVKRTGEKVFLECVQDMDHENMFWYRQDPGLGLRLIYFSYDVKMKEKGDIPEGYSVSREKKERFSLILESASTNQTSMYLCASSLSASGIPETQYFGPGTRLLVL.

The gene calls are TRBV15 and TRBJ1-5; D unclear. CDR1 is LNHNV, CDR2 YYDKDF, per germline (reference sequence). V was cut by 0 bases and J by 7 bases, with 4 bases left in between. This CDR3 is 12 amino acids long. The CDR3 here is CATSRDIQPQHF. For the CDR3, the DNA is TGTGCCACCAGCAGAGATATCCAGCCCCAGCATTTT.

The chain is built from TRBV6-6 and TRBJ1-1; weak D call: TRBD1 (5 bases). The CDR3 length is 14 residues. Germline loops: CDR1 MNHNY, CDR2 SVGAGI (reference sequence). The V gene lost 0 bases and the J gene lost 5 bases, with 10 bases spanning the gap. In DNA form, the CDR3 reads TGTGCCAGCAGTTACTCTCGGGAGGGGACTGAAGCTTTCTTT. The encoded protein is CASSYSREGTEAFF.

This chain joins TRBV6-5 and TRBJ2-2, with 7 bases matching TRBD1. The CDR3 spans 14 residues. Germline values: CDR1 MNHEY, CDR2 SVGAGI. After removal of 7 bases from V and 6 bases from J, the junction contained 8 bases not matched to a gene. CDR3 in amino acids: CASTRQGSAGELFF. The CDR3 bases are TGTGCCAGCACCCGACAGGGATCGGCCGGGGAGCTGTTTTTT.

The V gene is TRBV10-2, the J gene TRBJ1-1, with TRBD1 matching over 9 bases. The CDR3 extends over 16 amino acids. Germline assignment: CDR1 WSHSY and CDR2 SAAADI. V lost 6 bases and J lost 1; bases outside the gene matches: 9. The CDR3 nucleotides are TGCGCCAGCAGGCCCCCGACAGGGGGAGCGAACACTGAAGCTTTCTTT. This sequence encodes CASRPPTGGANTEAFF.

The CDR3: CASTFGQPYNEQFF. CDR3 nucleotide sequence: TGTGCCAGCACCTTTGGACAGCCATACAATGAGCAGTTCTTC. J is TRBJ2-1 and V is TRBV7-2, with a tentative D call TRBD1 (6 bases). The germline V gene encodes CDR1 SGHTA and CDR2 FQGNSA. CDR3 length: 14 amino acids. V was cut by 7 bases and J by 4 bases, with 14 bases left in between.

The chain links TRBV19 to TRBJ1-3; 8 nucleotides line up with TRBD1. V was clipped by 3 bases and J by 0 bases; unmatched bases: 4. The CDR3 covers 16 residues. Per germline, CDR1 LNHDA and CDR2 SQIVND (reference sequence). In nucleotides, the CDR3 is TGTGCCAGTAGTATGGGACAGGACATCTCTGGAAACACCATATATTTT. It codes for CASSMGQDISGNTIYF.

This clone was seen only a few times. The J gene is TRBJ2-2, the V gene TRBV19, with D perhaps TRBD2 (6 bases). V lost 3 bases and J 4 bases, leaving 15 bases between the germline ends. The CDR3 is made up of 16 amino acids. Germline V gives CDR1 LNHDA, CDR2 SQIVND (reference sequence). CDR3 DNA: TGTGCCAGTAGTATTTCGGGAGCCCCGGGCACCGGGGAGCTGTTTTTT. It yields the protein CASSISGAPGTGELFF.

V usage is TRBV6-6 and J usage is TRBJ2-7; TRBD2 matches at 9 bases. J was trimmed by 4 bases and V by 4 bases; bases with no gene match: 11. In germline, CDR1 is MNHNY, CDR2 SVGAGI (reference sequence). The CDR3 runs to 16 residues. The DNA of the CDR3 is TGTGCCAGCAGTTCGCCTTCGGAGGCGGGAGGGTACGAGCAGTACTTC. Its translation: CASSSPSEAGGYEQYF.

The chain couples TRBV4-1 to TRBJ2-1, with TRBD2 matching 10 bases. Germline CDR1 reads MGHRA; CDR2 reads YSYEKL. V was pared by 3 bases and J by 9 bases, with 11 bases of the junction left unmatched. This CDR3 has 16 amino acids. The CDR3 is CASSQAPGLAVGEQFF. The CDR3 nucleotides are TGCGCCAGCAGCCAGGCCCCTGGACTAGCGGTGGGTGAGCAGTTCTTC.

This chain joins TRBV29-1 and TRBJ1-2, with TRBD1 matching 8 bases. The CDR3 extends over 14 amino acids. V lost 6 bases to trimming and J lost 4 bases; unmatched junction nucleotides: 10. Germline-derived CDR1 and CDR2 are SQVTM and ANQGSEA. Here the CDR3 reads CSVAGGGLFYGYTF. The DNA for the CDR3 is TGCAGCGTAGCAGGGGGCGGACTATTCTATGGCTACACCTTC.

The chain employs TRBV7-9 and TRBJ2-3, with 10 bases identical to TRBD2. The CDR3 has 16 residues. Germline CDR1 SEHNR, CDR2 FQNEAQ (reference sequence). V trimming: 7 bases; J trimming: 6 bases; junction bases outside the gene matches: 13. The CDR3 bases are TGTGCCAGCATGCCCCTGCTAGCGGGAGTTTCGGATACGCAGTATTTT. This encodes CASMPLLAGVSDTQYF.

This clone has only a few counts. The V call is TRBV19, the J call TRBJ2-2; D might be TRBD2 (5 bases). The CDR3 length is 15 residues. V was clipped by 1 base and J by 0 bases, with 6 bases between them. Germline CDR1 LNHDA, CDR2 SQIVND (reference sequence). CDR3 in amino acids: CASSIVSANTGELFF. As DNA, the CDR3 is TGTGCCAGTAGTATAGTTAGCGCGAACACCGGGGAGCTGTTTTTT. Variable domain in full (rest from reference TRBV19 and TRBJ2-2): DGGITQSPKYLFRKEGQNVTLSCEQNLNHDAMYWYRQDPGQGLRLIYYSQIVNDFQKGDIAEGYSVSREKKESFPLTVTSAQKNPTAFYLCASSIVSANTGELFFGEGSRLTVL.

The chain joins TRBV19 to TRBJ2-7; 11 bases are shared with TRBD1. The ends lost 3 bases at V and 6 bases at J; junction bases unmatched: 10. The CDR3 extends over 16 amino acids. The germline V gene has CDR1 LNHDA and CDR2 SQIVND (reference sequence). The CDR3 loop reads CASSMRPGQGVVEQYF. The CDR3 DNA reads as TGTGCCAGTAGTATGCGCCCGGGACAGGGGGTGGTCGAGCAGTACTTC.

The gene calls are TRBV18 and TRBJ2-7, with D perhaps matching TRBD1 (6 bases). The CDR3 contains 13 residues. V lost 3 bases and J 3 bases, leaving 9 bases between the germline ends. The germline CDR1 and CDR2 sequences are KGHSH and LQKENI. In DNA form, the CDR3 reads TGTGCCAGCTCACCGGGACACCTCTACGAGCAGTACTTC. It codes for CASSPGHLYEQYF.

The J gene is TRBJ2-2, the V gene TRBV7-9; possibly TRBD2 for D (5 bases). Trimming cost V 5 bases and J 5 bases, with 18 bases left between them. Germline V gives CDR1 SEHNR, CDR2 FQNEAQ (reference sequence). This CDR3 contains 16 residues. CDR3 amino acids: CASSIASGQGTGELFF. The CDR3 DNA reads TGTGCCAGCAGCATTGCAAGCGGCCAAGGGACCGGGGAGCTGTTTTTT.

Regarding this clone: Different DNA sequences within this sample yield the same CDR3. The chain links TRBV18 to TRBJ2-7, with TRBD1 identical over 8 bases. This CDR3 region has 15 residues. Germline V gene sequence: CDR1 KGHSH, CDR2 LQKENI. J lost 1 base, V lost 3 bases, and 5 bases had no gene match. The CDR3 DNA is TGTGCCAGCTCACCTACAGGACAGGGTTCCTACGAGCAGTACTTC. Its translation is CASSPTGQGSYEQYF.

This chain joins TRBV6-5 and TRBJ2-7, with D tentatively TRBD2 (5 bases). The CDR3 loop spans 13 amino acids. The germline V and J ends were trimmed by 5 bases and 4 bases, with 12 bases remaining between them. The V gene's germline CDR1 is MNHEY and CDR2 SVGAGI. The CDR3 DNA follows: TGTGCCAGCAGTCCGGGATCGGGATACGAGCAGTACTTC. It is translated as CASSPGSGYEQYF.

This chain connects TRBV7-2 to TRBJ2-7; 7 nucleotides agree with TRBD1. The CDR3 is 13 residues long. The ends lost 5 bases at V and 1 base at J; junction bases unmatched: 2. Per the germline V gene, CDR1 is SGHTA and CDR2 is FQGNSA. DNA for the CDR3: TGTGCCAGCAGCGTGGACAGGTCCTACGAGCAGTACTTC. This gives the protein CASSVDRSYEQYF. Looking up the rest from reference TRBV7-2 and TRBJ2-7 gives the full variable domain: GAGVSQSPSNKVTEKGKDVELRCDPISGHTALYWYRQSLGQGLEFLIYFQGNSAPDKSGLPSDRFSAERTGGSVSTLTIQRTQQEDSAVYLCASSVDRSYEQYFGPGTRLTVT.

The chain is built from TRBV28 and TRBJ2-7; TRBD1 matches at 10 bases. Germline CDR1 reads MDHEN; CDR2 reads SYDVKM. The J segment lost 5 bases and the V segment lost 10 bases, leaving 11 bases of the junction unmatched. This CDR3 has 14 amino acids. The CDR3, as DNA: TGTGCCACTAGGAGGGGACAGGGGTTCGACGAGCAGTACTTC. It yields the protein CATRRGQGFDEQYF.

The CDR3 is CASSRLAGDITGELFF. DNA of the CDR3: TGTGCCAGCAGCCGACTAGCGGGAGATATCACCGGGGAGCTGTTTTTT. The J gene is TRBJ2-2, the V gene TRBV7-9; 12 bases match TRBD2. CDR1 is SEHNR, CDR2 FQNEAQ, per germline (reference sequence). J gave up 4 bases and V 5 bases, and 5 bases lay outside the gene matches. This CDR3 spans 16 amino acids.

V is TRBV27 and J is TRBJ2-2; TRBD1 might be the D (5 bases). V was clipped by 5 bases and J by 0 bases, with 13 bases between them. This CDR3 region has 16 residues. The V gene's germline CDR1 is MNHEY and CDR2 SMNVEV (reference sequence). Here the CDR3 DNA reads TGTGCCAGCAGTCCCAAGGGGCTGACGAACACCGGGGAGCTGTTTTTT. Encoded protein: CASSPKGLTNTGELFF.